This is a list of T cell receptor beta chains from one sample in a study of graft-versus-host responses after intestinal transplantation. The data were produced by immunoSEQ multiplex PCR, yet TCRdb's version contains in-frame clones alone and is incomplete. Seen here are about 100,000 clones, roughly nine tenths observed once, and the top ten hold about 0.93%. No antigens are known for them. The specimen comprised unstimulated CD4+ T cells sorted from spleen or lymph node cells, sampled before transplant. The receptors were gathered from a human donor who was the organ donor for an intestinal transplant. The CDR3 runs from the conserved cysteine through the conserved F or W. Each record gives: J gene, D gene, V gene, CDR3 DNA, CDR3 protein. A D gene is named only where the DNA matches it firmly.

TRBJ1-1 NA TRBV4-2 TGTGCCAGCAGCCAGTGGACAGAATCGAACACTGAAGCTTTCTTT CASSQWTESNTEAFF
TRBJ1-5 NA TRBV5-1 TGCGCCAGCAGCTTGGAGGGACCGAATCAGCCCCAGCATTTT CASSLEGPNQPQHF
TRBJ1-1 NA TRBV6-6 TGTGCCAGCAGTCAACAGTCCCACACTGAAGCTTTCTTT CASSQQSHTEAFF
TRBJ2-1 TRBD2 TRBV11-2 TGTGCCAGCAGCCCCGTCCGGGGGGTTAACAATGAGCAGTTCTTC CASSPVRGVNNEQFF
TRBJ2-5 NA TRBV5-4 TGTGCCAGCAGTTTGGGAGGCGGGGCCACACGAGGGGAGACCCAGTACTTC CASSLGGGATRGETQYF
TRBJ2-5 NA TRBV9 TGTGCCAGCAGCTCCCGGGATAGAGAGACCCAGTACTTC CASSSRDRETQYF
TRBJ2-3 NA TRBV5-1 TGCGCCAGCAGCTTGCCCCAGTTGGATACGCAGTATTTT CASSLPQLDTQYF
TRBJ2-7 TRBD2 TRBV28 TGTGCCAGCAGGGAACGCGGGAGAGAGCAGTACTTC CASRERGREQYF
TRBJ2-2 NA TRBV19 TGTGCCAGTAGTTTAAGGGTGTGGACCGGGGAGCTGTTTTTT CASSLRVWTGELFF
TRBJ2-3 TRBD1 TRBV5-6 TGTGCCAGCAGCCTATTCCCAGGGGGCTCGGCAGATACGCAGTATTTT CASSLFPGGSADTQYF
TRBJ1-1 TRBD1 TRBV19 TGTGCCAGTAGTATAGATCCCCAATTGACAGGGCGCACTGAAGCTTTCTTT CASSIDPQLTGRTEAFF
TRBJ1-6 NA TRBV6-6 TGTGCCAGCAGTTACACAGGGCTTAATTCACCCCTCCACTTT CASSYTGLNSPLHF
TRBJ2-3 TRBD2 TRBV23-1 TGCGCCAGCAGTCAACGGGGGGAGGGCACAGATACGCAGTATTTT CASSQRGEGTDTQYF
TRBJ2-1 NA TRBV5-1 TGCGCCAGCACCTTGGTAGGGGACTACAATGAGCAGTTCTTC CASTLVGDYNEQFF
TRBJ1-2 NA TRBV6-1 TGTGCCAGCAGTGCCGCCGGCCAATATGGCTACACCTTC CASSAAGQYGYTF
TRBJ2-6 TRBD1 TRBV30 TGTGCCTGGAGTCCCCTCGGACAGGGGAGCTCTGGGGCCAACGTCCTGACTTTC CAWSPLGQGSSGANVLTF